The rows below give T cell receptor beta chains drawn from one sample of a study of CD8 T cells in ankylosing spondylitis. One entry per CDR3 protein, called by TCRdb with MiXCR from the 5' RACE reads. The table shows about 180,000 distinct CDR3 sequences, with 9.8% occurring only once. The material sequenced was blood, either unsorted or a sorted T cell fraction (not recorded which). The receptor set was obtained from a female donor with ankylosing spondylitis or in good health (not recorded which). The CDR3 runs from the conserved cysteine through the conserved F or W. Each record gives: J gene, clone size, V gene, D gene, CDR3 protein, CDR3 DNA. D genes are given only for firm matches. Size values are once, few and many counts, or a class for expanded clones, and some rows have none.

J: TRBJ2-1; size: many; V: TRBV12-3/TRBV12-4; D: -; CDR3: CASRGSSYNEQFF; DNA: TGTGCCAGCAGGGGGTCCTCCTACAATGAGCAGTTCTTC
J: TRBJ2-5; size: -; V: TRBV12-3/TRBV12-4; D: TRBD2; CDR3: CASSLIQEGGPSQETQYF; DNA: TGTGCCAGCAGTTTAATTCAAGAGGGAGGGCCATCTCAAGAGACCCAGTACTTC
J: TRBJ1-6; size: few; V: TRBV12-3/TRBV12-4; D: -; CDR3: CASSLGGQHSPLHF; DNA: TGTGCCAGCAGTTTAGGTGGGCAGCACTCACCCCTCCACTTT
J: TRBJ1-1; size: -; V: TRBV4-2; D: -; CDR3: CASSQDGAGIRFF; DNA: TGTGCCAGCAGCCAAGATGGGGCAGGCATCCGTTTCTTT
J: TRBJ1-3; size: -; V: TRBV9; D: -; CDR3: CASSVAGAGNTIYF; DNA: TGTGCCAGCAGCGTTGCAGGGGCTGGAAACACCATATATTTT
J: TRBJ2-1; size: many; V: TRBV10-3; D: TRBD2; CDR3: CAITREGSYNEQFF; DNA: TGTGCCATCACCAGGGAGGGATCCTACAATGAGCAGTTCTTC
J: TRBJ1-3; size: -; V: TRBV2; D: -; CDR3: CASSDSALGNTIYF; DNA: TGTGCCAGCAGTGATTCAGCTCTTGGAAACACCATATATTTT
J: TRBJ1-2; size: few; V: TRBV4-3; D: -; CDR3: CASSQDRTDWNYGYTF; DNA: TGCGCCAGCAGCCAAGATCGGACGGACTGGAACTATGGCTACACCTTC
J: TRBJ2-1; size: -; V: TRBV27; D: -; CDR3: CASSVEQYYNEQFF; DNA: TGTGCCAGCAGTGTAGAACAGTACTACAATGAGCAGTTCTTC
J: TRBJ1-2; size: many; V: TRBV2; D: TRBD1; CDR3: CANERGGVNYGYTF; DNA: TGTGCCAACGAGAGAGGGGGCGTTAACTATGGCTACACCTTC
J: TRBJ2-7; size: few; V: TRBV30; D: -; CDR3: CAWSLGSYEQYF; DNA: TGTGCCTGGAGTCTAGGGTCCTACGAGCAGTACTTC
J: TRBJ2-3; size: many; V: TRBV4-2; D: TRBD2; CDR3: CASRRLAGGPTDTQYF; DNA: TGTGCCAGCAGACGACTAGCGGGAGGGCCCACAGATACGCAGTATTTT
J: TRBJ2-5; size: -; V: TRBV14; D: -; CDR3: CASSLRARQETQYF; DNA: TGTGCCAGCAGCCTCCGGGCCAGACAAGAGACCCAGTACTTC
J: TRBJ1-4; size: few; V: TRBV2; D: -; CDR3: CASDPGQGDEKLFF; DNA: TGTGCCAGCGACCCAGGGCAGGGAGACGAAAAACTGTTTTTT
J: TRBJ1-5; size: many; V: TRBV27; D: -; CDR3: CASSLGLELGEPQHF; DNA: TGTGCCAGCAGTTTAGGGCTTGAGCTTGGGGAGCCCCAGCATTTT
J: TRBJ1-3; size: -; V: TRBV6-5; D: -; CDR3: CASSYSGGNTIYF; DNA: TGTGCCAGCAGTTATAGTGGGGGAAACACCATATATTTT